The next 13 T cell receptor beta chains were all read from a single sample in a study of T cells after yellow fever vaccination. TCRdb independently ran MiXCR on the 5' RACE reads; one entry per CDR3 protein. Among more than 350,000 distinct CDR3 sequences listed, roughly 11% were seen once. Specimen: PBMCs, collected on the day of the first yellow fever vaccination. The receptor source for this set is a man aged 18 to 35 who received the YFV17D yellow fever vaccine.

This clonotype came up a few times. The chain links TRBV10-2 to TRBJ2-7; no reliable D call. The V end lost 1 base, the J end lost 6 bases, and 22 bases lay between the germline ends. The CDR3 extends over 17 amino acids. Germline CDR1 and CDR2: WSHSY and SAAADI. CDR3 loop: CASSEYPYPAWPTEQYV. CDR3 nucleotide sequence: TGCGCCAGCAGTGAGTACCCTTACCCGGCCTGGCCCACCGAGCAGTACGTC.

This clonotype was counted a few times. The CDR3 nucleotides are TGTGCCAGCAGCCTTCGGACTAGCGGGGGGGCTGAGCAGTTCTTC. Amino acids: CASSLRTSGGAEQFF. The rearrangement uses TRBV11-3 and TRBJ2-1, with 15 bases matching TRBD2. The J segment lost 9 bases and the V segment lost 5 bases, leaving 5 bases of the junction unmatched. CDR3 length equals 15 residues. Germline assignment: CDR1 SGHNT and CDR2 YENEEA. Supplemented by reference TRBV11-3 and TRBJ2-1, the full variable domain reads EAGVVQSPRYKIIEKKQPVAFWCNPISGHNTLYWYLQNLGQGPELLIRYENEEAVDDSQLPKDRFSAERLKGVDSTLKIQPAELGDSAVYLCASSLRTSGGAEQFFGPGTRLTVL.

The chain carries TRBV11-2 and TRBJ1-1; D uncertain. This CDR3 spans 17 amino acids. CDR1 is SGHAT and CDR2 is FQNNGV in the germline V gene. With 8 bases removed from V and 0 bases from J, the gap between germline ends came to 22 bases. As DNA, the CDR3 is TGTGCCAGCGGCTATTCCGCCGCACGGAGGATGAACACTGAAGCTTTCTTT. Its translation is CASGYSAARRMNTEAFF.

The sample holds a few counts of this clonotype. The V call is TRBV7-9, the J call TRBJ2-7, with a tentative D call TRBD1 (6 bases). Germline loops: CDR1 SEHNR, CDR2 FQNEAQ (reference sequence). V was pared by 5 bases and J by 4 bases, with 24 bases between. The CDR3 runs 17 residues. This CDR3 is CASSPPAGTQQFYEQYF. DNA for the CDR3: TGTGCCAGCAGCCCCCCCGCCGGGACACAACAATTTTACGAGCAGTACTTC.

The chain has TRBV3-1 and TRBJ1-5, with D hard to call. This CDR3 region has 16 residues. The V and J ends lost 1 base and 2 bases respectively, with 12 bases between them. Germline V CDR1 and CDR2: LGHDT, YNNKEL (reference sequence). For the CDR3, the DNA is TGTGCCAGCAGCCAAGGGTGGGGTAGTGGCAATCAGCCCCAGCATTTT. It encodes CASSQGWGSGNQPQHF.

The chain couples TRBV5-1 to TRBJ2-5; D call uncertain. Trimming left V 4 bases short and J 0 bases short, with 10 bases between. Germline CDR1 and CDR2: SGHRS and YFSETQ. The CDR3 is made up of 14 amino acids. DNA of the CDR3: TGCGCCAGCAGCCCAGGCACCAACCAAGAGACCCAGTACTTC. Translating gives CASSPGTNQETQYF.

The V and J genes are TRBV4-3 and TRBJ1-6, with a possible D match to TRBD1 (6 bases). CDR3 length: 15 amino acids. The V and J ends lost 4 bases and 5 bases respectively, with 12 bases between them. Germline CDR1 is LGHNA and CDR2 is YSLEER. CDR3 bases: TGCGCCAGCAGCCGGGGGGCAGGTAATAATTCACCCCTCCACTTT. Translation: CASSRGAGNNSPLHF.

CDR3 protein: CASSLTGHPYEQYV. In DNA form, the CDR3 reads TGTGCCAGCAGCCTAACGGGACATCCCTACGAGCAGTACGTC. The chain has TRBV11-1 and TRBJ2-7, with D tentatively TRBD1 (6 bases). The CDR3 is made up of 14 amino acids. The V gene lost 5 bases and the J gene lost 2 bases, with 13 bases spanning the gap. The V gene's germline CDR1 is SGHAT and CDR2 FQDESV (reference sequence).

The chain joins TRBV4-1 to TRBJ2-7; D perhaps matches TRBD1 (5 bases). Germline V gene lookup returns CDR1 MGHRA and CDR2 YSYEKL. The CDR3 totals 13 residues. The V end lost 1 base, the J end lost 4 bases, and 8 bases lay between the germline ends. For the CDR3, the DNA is TGCGCCAGCAGCCAAGCGAAGGGGTACGAGCAGTACTTC. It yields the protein CASSQAKGYEQYF.

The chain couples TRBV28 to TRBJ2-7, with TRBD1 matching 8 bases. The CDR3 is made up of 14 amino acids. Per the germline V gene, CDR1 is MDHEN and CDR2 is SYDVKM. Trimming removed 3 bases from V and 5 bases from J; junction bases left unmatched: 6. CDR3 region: CASSFWQGAHEQYV. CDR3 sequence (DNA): TGTGCCAGCAGTTTCTGGCAGGGGGCCCACGAGCAGTACGTC.

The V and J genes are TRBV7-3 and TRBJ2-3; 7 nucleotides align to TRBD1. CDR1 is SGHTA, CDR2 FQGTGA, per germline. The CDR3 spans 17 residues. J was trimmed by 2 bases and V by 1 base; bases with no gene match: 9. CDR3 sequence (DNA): TGTGCCAGCAGCTTAAGTTGGGGGACAGCTCACACAGATACGCAGTATTTT. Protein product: CASSLSWGTAHTDTQYF. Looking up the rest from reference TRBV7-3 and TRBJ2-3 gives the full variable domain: GAGVSQTPSNKVTEKGKYVELRCDPISGHTALYWYRQSLGQGPEFLIYFQGTGAADDSGLPNDRFFAVRPEGSVSTLKIQRTERGDSAVYLCASSLSWGTAHTDTQYFGPGTRLTVL.

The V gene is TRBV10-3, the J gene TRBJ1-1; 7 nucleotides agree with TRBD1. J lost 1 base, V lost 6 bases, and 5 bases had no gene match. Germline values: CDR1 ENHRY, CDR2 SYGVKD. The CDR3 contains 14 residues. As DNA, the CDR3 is TGTGCCATCAGGCAACAGGGGAAGAACACTGAAGCTTTCTTT. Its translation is CAIRQQGKNTEAFF.

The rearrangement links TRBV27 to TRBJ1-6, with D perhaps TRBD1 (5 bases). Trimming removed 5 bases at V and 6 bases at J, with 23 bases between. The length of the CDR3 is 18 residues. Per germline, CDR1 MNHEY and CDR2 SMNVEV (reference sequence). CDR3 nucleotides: TGTGCCAGCAGTCCGAACCCAGGGCGCTTGCCTCCTAATTCACCCCTCCACTTT. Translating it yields CASSPNPGRLPPNSPLHF.